Sequencing of this T cell receptor beta chain was carried out in a study of PD-1 blockade in classical Hodgkin lymphoma. Stated time point: newly diagnosed, previously untreated cHL patient sample. The authors used newly diagnosed, untreated classical Hodgkin lymphoma PBMCs as comparison. Germline-derived CDR1 and CDR2 are KGHSH and LQKENI. CDR3 length: 13 amino acids. The V and J ends lost 6 bases and 6 bases respectively, with 14 bases between them. Sequencing was performed with immunoSEQ multiplex PCR; in TCRdb, only in-frame clones are kept and a portion is missing. The sample has 20,000 to 25,000 clones, approximately 94% seen once.

The chain couples TRBV18 to TRBJ1-1; D is possibly TRBD1 (6 bases). Sequenced material: peripheral blood mononuclear cells (PBMCs). The receptor was derived from a human donor with classical Hodgkin lymphoma. CDR3 amino acids: CASSYREGPEAFF. The CDR3 bases are TGTGCCAGCTCGTACAGGGAGGGGCCTGAAGCTTTCTTT.